These 2 T cell receptor beta chains originate from one sample sequenced in a study of blood T cell repertoires in COVID-19. Assay used: immunoSEQ multiplex PCR; TCRdb lists only in-frame clones, some missing. The sample has under 150,000 clones, around nine tenths seen once. The material sequenced was peripheral blood. Receptors originate from a man aged 60-69 years with COVID-19, enrolled during active disease.

The V gene is TRBV19, the J gene TRBJ1-1; the match to TRBD1 covers 11 bases. The J segment lost 5 bases and the V segment lost 8 bases, leaving 1 base of the junction unmatched. From germline, CDR1 is LNHDA and CDR2 SQIVND (reference sequence). The CDR3 is 12 amino acids. This chain's CDR3 is CASGTGGTEAFF. The CDR3 DNA sequence: TGTGCCAGTGGGACAGGGGGAACTGAAGCTTTCTTT.

This chain joins TRBV11-1 and TRBJ1-2; 10 bases align to TRBD1. V was clipped by 5 bases and J by 4 bases; unmatched bases: 7. Germline-derived CDR1 and CDR2 are SGHAT and FQDESV (reference sequence). The length of the CDR3 is 15 residues. The CDR3 protein is CASSPRQGAGYGYTF. DNA of the CDR3: TGTGCCAGCAGCCCCCGACAGGGGGCTGGCTATGGCTACACCTTC.